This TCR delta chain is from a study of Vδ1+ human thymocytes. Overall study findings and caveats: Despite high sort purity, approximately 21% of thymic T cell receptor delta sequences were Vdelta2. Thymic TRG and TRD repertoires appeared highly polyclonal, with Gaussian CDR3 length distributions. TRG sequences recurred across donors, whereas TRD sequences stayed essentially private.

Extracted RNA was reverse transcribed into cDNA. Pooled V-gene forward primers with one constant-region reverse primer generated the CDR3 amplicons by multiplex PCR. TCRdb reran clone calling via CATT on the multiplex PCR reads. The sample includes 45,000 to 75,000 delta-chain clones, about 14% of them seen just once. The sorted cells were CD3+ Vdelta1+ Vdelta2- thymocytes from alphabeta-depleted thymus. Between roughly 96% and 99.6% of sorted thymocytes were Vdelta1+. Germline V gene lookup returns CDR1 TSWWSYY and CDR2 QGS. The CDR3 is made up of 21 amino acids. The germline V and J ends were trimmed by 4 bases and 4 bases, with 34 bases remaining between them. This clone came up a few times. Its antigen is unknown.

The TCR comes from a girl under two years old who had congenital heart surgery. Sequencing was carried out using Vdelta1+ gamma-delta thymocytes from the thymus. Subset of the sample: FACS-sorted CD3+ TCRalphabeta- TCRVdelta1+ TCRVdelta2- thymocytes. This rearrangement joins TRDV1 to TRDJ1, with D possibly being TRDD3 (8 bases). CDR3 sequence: CALGGPVIPTSVGDLCDKLIF. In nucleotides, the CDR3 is TGTGCTCTTGGGGGCCCGGTGATTCCTACGTCGGTGGGGGATCTATGCGATAAACTCATCTTT.